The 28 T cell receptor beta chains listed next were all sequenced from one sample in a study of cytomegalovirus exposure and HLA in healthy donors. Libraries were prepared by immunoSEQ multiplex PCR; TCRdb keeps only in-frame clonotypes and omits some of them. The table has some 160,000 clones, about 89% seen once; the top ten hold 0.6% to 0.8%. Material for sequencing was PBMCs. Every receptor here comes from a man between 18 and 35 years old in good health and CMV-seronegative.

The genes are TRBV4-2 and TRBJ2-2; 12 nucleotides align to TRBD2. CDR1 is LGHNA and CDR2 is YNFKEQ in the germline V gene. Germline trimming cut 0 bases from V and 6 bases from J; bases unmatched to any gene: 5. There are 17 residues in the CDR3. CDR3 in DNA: TGTGCCAGCAGCCAAGATCCATGGACTAGCGGGGCCGGGGAGCTGTTTTTT. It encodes CASSQDPWTSGAGELFF.

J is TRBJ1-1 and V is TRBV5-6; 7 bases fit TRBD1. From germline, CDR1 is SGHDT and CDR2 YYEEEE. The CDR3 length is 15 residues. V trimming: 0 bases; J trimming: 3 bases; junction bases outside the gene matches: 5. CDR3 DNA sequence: TGTGCCAGCAGCTTGGGGGGACAGCAATACACTGAAGCTTTCTTT. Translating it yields CASSLGGQQYTEAFF.

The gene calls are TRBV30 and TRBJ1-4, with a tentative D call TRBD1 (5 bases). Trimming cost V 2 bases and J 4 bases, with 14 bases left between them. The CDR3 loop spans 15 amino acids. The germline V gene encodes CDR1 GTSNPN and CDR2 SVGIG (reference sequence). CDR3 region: CAWSYYDSFNEKLFF. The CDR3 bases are TGTGCCTGGAGTTACTACGACAGCTTTAATGAAAAACTGTTTTTT.

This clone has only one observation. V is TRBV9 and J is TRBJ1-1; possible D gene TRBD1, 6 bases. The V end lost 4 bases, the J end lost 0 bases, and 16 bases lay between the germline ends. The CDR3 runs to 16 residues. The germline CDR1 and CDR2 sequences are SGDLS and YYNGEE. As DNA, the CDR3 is TGTGCCAGCAGCCGGGGGGCAGGAATCATGAACACTGAAGCTTTCTTT. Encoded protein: CASSRGAGIMNTEAFF.

In DNA form, the CDR3 reads TGTGCCATCAGTGAGGGAGCGGGGGGGCTTACCGGGGAGCTGTTTTTT. Encoded protein: CAISEGAGGLTGELFF. The chain carries TRBV10-3 and TRBJ2-2; 10 positions agree with TRBD2. Germline CDR1 ENHRY, CDR2 SYGVKD. The CDR3 sequence is 16 residues long. Trimming at V came to 2 bases and at J to 5 bases, leaving 5 bases not matched to a gene.

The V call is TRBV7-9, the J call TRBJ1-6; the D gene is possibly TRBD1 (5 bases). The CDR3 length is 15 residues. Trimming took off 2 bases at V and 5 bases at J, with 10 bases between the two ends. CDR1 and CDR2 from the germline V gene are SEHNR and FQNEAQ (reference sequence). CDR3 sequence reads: CASSLHDSNNSPLHF. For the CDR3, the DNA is TGTGCCAGCAGCTTACACGACAGTAATAATTCACCCCTCCACTTT. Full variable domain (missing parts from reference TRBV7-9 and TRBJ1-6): DTGVSQNPRHKITKRGQNVTFRCDPISEHNRLYWYRQTLGQGPEFLTYFQNEAQLEKSRLLSDRFSAERPKGSFSTLEIQRTEQGDSAMYLCASSLHDSNNSPLHFGNGTRLTVT.

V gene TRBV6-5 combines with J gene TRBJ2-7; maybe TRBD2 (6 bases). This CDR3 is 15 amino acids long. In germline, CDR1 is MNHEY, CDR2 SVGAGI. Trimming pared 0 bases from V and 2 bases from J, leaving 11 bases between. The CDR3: CASSYSSGGAYEQYV. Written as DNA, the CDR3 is TGTGCCAGCAGTTACTCTAGCGGAGGGGCCTACGAGCAGTACGTC.

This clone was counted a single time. DNA of the CDR3: TGTGCCAGCTCACCAGTACCTCGGGACAGGGGGATTCAGCCCCAGCATTTT. Protein: CASSPVPRDRGIQPQHF. The rearrangement joins TRBV18 to TRBJ1-5, with TRBD1 matching 11 bases. The length of the CDR3 is 17 residues. V was clipped by 2 bases and J by 6 bases; unmatched bases: 9. Germline lookup yields CDR1 KGHSH and CDR2 LQKENI.

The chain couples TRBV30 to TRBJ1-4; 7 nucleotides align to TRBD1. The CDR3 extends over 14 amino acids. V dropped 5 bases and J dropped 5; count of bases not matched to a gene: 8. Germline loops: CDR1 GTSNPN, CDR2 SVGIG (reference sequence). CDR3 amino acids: CAWGTSGGNEKLFF. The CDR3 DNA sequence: TGTGCCTGGGGGACTTCAGGGGGGAATGAAAAACTGTTTTTT.

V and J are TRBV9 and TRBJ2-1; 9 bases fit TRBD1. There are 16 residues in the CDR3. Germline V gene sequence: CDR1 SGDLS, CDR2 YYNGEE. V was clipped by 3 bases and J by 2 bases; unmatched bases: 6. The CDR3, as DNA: TGTGCCAGCAGCGGGCACCGGGACAGGGCCTACAATGAGCAGTTCTTC. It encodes CASSGHRDRAYNEQFF.

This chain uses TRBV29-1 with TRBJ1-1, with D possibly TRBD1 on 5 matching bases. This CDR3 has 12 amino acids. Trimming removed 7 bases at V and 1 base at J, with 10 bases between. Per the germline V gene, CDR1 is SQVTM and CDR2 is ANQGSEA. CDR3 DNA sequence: TGCAGCGCTACCACAGGGAACACTGAAGCTTTCTTT. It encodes CSATTGNTEAFF.

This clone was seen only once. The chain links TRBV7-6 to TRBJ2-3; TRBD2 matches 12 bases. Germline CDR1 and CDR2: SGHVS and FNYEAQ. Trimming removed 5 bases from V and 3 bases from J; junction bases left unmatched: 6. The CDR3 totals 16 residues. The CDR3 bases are TGTGCCAGCAGCCCCCTAGCGGGGGGGCGAACAGATACGCAGTATTTT. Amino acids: CASSPLAGGRTDTQYF.

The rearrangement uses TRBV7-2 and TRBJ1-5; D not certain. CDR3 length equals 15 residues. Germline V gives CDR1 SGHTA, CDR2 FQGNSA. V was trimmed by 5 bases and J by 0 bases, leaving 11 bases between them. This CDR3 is CASSATGTSNQPQHF. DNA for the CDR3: TGTGCCAGCAGCGCGACGGGAACTAGCAATCAGCCCCAGCATTTT.

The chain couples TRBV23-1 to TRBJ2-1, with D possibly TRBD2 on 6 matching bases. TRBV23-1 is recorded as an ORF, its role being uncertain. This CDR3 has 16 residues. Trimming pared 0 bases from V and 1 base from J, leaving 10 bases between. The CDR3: CASSQSIGGSYNEQFF. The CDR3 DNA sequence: TGCGCCAGCAGTCAATCGATCGGGGGATCCTACAATGAGCAGTTCTTC.

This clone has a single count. The CDR3 DNA reads TGTGCCAGCAGCTTCCACGGGGGGCAAGAGACCCAGTACTTC. It yields the protein CASSFHGGQETQYF. V usage is TRBV5-6 and J usage is TRBJ2-5; 7 bases align to TRBD2. Trimming took 2 bases from V and 2 from J; bases not matched to a gene: 3. The CDR3 covers 14 residues. CDR1 SGHDT and CDR2 YYEEEE come from the germline V gene.

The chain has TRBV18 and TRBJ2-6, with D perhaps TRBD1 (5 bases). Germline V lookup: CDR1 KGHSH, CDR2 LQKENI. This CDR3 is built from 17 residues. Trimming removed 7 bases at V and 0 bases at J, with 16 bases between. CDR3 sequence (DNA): TGTGCCAGCTTTGGCAGGGCGGCCAGCTCTGGGGCCAACGTCCTGACTTTC. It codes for CASFGRAASSGANVLTF.

The CDR3, as DNA: TGTGCCAGCAGCTCTATTCTGCAGGGGTGGCAGGCCGCCGAGACCCAGTACTTC. Protein product: CASSSILQGWQAAETQYF. The genes are TRBV11-3 and TRBJ2-5; maybe TRBD1 (6 bases). CDR1 is SGHNT and CDR2 is YENEEA in the germline V gene. Trimming stripped 4 bases from V and 5 bases from J, with 26 bases between. This CDR3 has 18 amino acids.

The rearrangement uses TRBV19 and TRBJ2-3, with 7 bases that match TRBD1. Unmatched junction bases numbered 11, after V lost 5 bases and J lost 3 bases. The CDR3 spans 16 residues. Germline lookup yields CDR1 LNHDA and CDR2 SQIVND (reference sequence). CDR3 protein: CASSARQGVWTDTQYF. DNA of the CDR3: TGTGCCAGTAGTGCCAGACAGGGCGTTTGGACAGATACGCAGTATTTT.

The CDR3 DNA reads TGTGCCAGCAGCCGGGGTAGAAGCAATCAGCCCCAGCATTTT. Translated: CASSRGRSNQPQHF. The V gene is TRBV7-9, the J gene TRBJ1-5; no firm D call. Germline-derived CDR1 and CDR2 are SEHNR and FQNEAQ (reference sequence). The CDR3 extends over 14 amino acids. With 5 bases removed from V and 1 base from J, the gap between germline ends came to 9 bases.

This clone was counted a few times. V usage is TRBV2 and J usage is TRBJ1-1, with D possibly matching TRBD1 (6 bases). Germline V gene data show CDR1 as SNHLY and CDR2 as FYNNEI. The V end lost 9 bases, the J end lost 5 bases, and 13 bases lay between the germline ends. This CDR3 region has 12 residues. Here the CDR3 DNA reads TGTGCCAGTACGGGAAGGGGGACTGAAGCTTTCTTT. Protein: CASTGRGTEAFF.

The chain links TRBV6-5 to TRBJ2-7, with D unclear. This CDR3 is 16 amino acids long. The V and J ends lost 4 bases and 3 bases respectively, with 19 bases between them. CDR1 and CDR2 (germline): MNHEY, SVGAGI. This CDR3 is CASSSRKTKAGYEQYF. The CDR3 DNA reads TGTGCCAGCAGTTCGCGGAAAACCAAGGCCGGCTACGAGCAGTACTTC.

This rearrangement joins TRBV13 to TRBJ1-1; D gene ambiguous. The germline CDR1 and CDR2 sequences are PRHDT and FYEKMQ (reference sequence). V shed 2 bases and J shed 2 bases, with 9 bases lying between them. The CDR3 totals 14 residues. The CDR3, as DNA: TGTGCCAGCAGCTTACAGAGGTTAAACACTGAAGCTTTCTTT. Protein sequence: CASSLQRLNTEAFF.

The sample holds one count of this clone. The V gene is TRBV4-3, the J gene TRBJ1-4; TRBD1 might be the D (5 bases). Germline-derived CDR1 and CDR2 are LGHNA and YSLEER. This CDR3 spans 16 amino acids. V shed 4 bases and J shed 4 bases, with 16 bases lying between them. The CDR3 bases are TGCGCCAGCAGCCCCGGGCGCGGCAGGGATAATGAAAAACTGTTTTTT. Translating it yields CASSPGRGRDNEKLFF.

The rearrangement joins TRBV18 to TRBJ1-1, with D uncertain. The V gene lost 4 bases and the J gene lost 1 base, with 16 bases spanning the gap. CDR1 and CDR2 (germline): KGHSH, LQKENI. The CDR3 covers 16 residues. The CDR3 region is CASSHNAALRNTEAFF. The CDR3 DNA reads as TGTGCCAGCTCACACAACGCGGCACTCAGGAACACTGAAGCTTTCTTT.

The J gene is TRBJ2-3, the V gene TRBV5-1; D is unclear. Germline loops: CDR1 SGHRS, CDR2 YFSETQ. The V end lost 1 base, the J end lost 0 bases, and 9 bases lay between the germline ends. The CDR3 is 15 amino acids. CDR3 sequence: CASSLQFSSTDTQYF. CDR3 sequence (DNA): TGCGCCAGCAGCTTGCAGTTCTCTAGCACAGATACGCAGTATTTT.

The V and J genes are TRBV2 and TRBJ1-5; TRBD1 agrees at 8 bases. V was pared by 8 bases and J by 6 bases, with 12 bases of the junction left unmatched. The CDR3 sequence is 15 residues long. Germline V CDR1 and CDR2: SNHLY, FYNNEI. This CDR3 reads CASLIDRGSIQPQHF. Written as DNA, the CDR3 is TGTGCCAGCTTGATAGACAGGGGATCAATTCAGCCCCAGCATTTT.

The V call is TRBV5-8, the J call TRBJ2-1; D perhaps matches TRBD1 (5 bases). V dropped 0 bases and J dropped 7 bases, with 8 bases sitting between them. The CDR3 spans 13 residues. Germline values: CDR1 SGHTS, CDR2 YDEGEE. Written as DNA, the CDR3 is TGTGCCAGCAGCTTGGGACAGACTAATGAGCAGTTCTTC. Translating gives CASSLGQTNEQFF.

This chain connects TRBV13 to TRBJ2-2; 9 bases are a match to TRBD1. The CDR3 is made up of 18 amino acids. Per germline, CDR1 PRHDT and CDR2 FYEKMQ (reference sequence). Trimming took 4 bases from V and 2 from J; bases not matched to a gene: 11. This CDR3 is CASSSLSRTGANTGELFF. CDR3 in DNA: TGTGCCAGCAGCTCTTTATCCCGGACAGGGGCTAACACCGGGGAGCTGTTTTTT.